This TCR beta chain was observed in a study of cytomegalovirus exposure and HLA in healthy donors. Background on the study: A preliminary data release comprised tens of millions of unique TCRs obtained from HLA-typed donors. Study outcomes and limitations: No immune exposure information besides CMV serostatus was available. Association of a missense DCLRE1C variant with TCR beta V- and J-gene trimming was reported in a later analysis.

Vbeta (60) and Jbeta (13) primers were used in the PCR. Sequencing was performed with immunoSEQ multiplex PCR; in TCRdb, only in-frame clones are kept and a portion is missing. The sample lists tens of thousands of clones, 80% seen once, with roughly 32% in the top ten. Germline trimming cut 5 bases from V and 7 bases from J; bases unmatched to any gene: 11. Per germline, CDR1 SQVTM and CDR2 ANQGSEA. The CDR3 extends over 14 amino acids. Turning to this clone: Its antigen is unknown.

The V gene is TRBV29-1, the J gene TRBJ1-2; 9 bases fit TRBD1. The clonotype was recovered from a man between 50 and 59 years old in good health and CMV-seropositive. Sequences were obtained from PBMCs. In DNA, the CDR3 is TGCAGCGTTCCTACTCCACAGGGGGCGGGTGGCTACACCTTC. As protein: CSVPTPQGAGGYTF.